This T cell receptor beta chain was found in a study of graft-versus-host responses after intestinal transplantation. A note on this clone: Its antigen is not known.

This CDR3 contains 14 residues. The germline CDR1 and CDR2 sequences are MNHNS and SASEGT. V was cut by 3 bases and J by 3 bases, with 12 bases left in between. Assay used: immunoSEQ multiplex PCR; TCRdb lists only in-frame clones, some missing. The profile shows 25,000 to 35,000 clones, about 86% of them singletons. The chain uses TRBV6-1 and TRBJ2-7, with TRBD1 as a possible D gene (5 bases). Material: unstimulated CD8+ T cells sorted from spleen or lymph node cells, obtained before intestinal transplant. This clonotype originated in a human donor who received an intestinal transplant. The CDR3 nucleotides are TGTGCCAGCAGTGAGGCGACAGTTCACTACGAGCAGTACTTC. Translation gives CASSEATVHYEQYF.